Described below is a single T cell receptor beta chain sequence and its context. Its antigen target is currently unknown. Per-base quality was not reported, and no clone a single base away is much larger than it. The cohort consisted of some 730 healthy bone marrow donors. All cohort members were sampled while nominally healthy, although unrecorded immune exposures were likely present. The donor tested CMV seronegative and was one of the 352 seronegative cohort members. A peripheral blood sample was provided by each donor, and peripheral blood mononuclear cells were used for TCR beta sequencing. The Qiagen DNeasy Blood Extraction Kit was used to extract genomic DNA from the blood cell samples. The method was the immunoSEQ multiplex PCR assay. For the multiplex PCR, a mixture combining 60 forward primers for TCR Vbeta segments and 13 reverse primers for TCR Jbeta segments was used. A multiplex PCR assay on genomic DNA amplified the CDR3 region of rearranged TCR beta genes. The amplified TCR beta libraries were sequenced on the Illumina HiSeq System as 87-base-pair reads. For the original study's pipeline: A later analysis tallied 80 million to 95 million unique TCR beta chains across the 666 repertoires, and roughly 11 million of those chains were shared by two or more donors. Raw reads were error-corrected and collapsed into unique sequences with a nearest-neighbor algorithm that merged closely related sequences to remove PCR and sequencing errors. V, D and J gene segments were assigned by aligning CDR3 sequences to IMGT reference sequences. For a sequence to be retained, a match of at least six nucleotides was required to both a V gene segment and a J gene segment. Rearrangements were called productive when the CDR3 lacked stop codons and stayed in frame with V and J; all others were non-productive. CDR3 was defined according to IMGT convention as the region running from the second conserved V-encoded cysteine to the conserved J-encoded phenylalanine. In an earlier analysis of approximately 500 of the donors, sequences lacking an unambiguous match to a single V gene segment were excluded. In an earlier analysis of about 590 of the donors, a V segment was called functional when productive rearrangements were above 56.7%, and segregating when the standard deviation between donors exceeded 5%. To diagnose cytomegalovirus status from the catalog of TCR beta chain sequences, a statistical classification framework was built. In a later analysis, V and J genes were assigned by comparing TCR nucleotide sequences against IMGT/GENE-DB human TR gene sequences. A later analysis assigned CDR3 sequences and most-parsimonious VDJ recombination scenarios with the TCRdist pipeline. In a later analysis, each TCR beta chain was defined by its CDR3 amino acid sequence together with its V-gene family, and reads lacking a unique V-gene family were excluded. As a way to deal with suspected cross-contamination and a sequencing artifact, a later analysis dropped approximately 590 nucleotide sequences that were highly shared and had low generation probability. For each public chain, a later analysis derived a clonal expansion index from normalized ranks of inferred template counts within each repertoire. In a later analysis, generation probabilities were computed using a VDJ recombination model fitted to out-of-frame rearrangements, and the results were checked against IGoR. Hypergeometric tests were used in a later analysis to score TCR-TCR, TCR-HLA and TCR-CMV co-occurrence, with a repertoire-size bias correction applied to the TCR pairs. To estimate false discovery rates, a later analysis permuted the HLA or CMV assignments 20 times. In a later analysis, co-occurring TCRs were grouped using DBSCAN, and TCRdist sequence similarity was added for clustering within HLA-allele-positive subsets. Repertoires with fewer than 30,000 or more than 120,000 public chains, plus five repertoires with anomalous nucleotide sharing, were excluded from co-occurrence clustering. TCRdb took over this immuneACCESS table, retaining in-frame rearrangements with V and J assigned. Such tables are incomplete; in checked studies, under half of the missing clones stem from an unresolved V gene, and the remainder is unexplained. The V and J calls and clone size were taken over from that table, and D and trimming were inferred from the DNA. The sample contains 150,000 to 170,000 clones, 65% to 80% of them found a single time. Clones ranked in the top ten supply 4% of the sample.

The CDR3 measures 16 amino acids from cysteine to phenylalanine. The sequence is cut down to CDR3 DNA, 48 bases in frame from base 1. The germline V gene gives CDR1 as MDHEN and CDR2 as SYDVKM. The V end gives up 4 bases and the J end 7 bases, leaving 4 bases in the junction not matched to a gene. The sample is drawn from a study of cytomegalovirus exposure and HLA in healthy donors (dated by TCRdb to 2016 to 2017). About the investigation overall: An earlier analysis of several hundred of the donors reported 276 Gb of sequence data and approximately 120 million unique TCR beta sequences obtained from approximately 180 million T cells. Class I and class II HLA loci were covered by the typing at four-digit resolution. On average, roughly 250,000 unique TCR beta nucleotide sequences were sequenced per donor among about 400 genotyped donors of the cohort, with 15% to 20% of those sequences being non-productive. Donor age, sex, ethnicity and CMV serostatus were compiled together with the repertoire data. Among the roughly 390 genotyped donors, around 81% belonged to the genetic ancestry cluster associated with self-reported Caucasian donors. The study profiled the T cell repertoires of 666 subjects by immunosequencing and related them to cytomegalovirus serostatus. Approximately 310 gigabases of sequencing data and tens of millions of unique TCR sequences were included in an early release covering roughly 600 HLA-typed donors. In the later analysis, no new phenotypic data were used to find candidate immune exposures; instead, reliance was placed on TCR beta sequences and their occurrence across donors. Because of strong linkage in the cohort, five DR-DQ haplotypes were treated as single units for association and clustering. An earlier analysis of fewer than 750 of the donors used high-throughput TCR beta sequencing to judge whether each TCR beta V gene segment behaved as functional or pseudogenic. To predict cytomegalovirus infection status, the study combined high-throughput TCR immunosequencing, statistical association of individual TCRs with disease status, and machine learning. In addition to the first cohort of roughly 700 subjects, a separate validation cohort of 130 or so different subjects was used. The aim of the study was to test whether cataloging public T cell receptors could identify signatures of past pathogen exposure. In a later analysis, previously published TCR beta repertoires from several hundred donors were re-analyzed and high-resolution HLA genotyping was added so that TCR occurrence patterns could be studied. Genome-wide SNP genotypes for about 65% of the 666 donors were used in a later genetic analysis, which treated that subset as a discovery cohort. Every repertoire in the discovery cohort had been generated on one and the same sequencing platform. Typing coverage differed by locus: A, B, C, DRB1 and DQB1 were typed in about 620-640 donors, DQA1 in about 500, DPA1 in over 600, and DPB1 in just under 490.

Findings and caveats that apply to the study as a whole: According to a later analysis, TCR association rates differed among HLA loci, with DRB1 alleles showing the most associated TCRs and HLA-C alleles showing the fewest. In this cohort, only TCR beta chains were sequenced, and detectable features were limited by the absence of alpha or paired-chain data. HLA typing was unavailable for some donors at each locus, so association tests used only the typed subset. A later genetic analysis reported fewer N-insertions in productive TCRs among donors in an Asian-associated ancestry cluster than the approximately 670-donor mean. Most TCR sequences were seen in very few donors, while some public TCRs were found in many individuals. In a later genetic analysis, a missense DCLRE1C variant was associated with V-gene and J-gene trimming of TCR beta chains, and the association was replicated in an independent cohort. Several of the top co-occurrence clusters appeared to be linked to parvovirus B19, influenza, CMV and Epstein-Barr virus, according to a later analysis. In vitro tests confirmed that a few of the cytomegalovirus-associated TCR beta chains recognize cytomegalovirus antigens. Because counts were too low, 15 or so rarely observed V segments, including chromosome 9 orphons, were excluded from the earlier analysis of several hundred of the donors. A further reported finding was that TCR beta sequences accurately predicted the HLA-A and HLA-B alleles for most subjects in the first cohort. Because the 87-base-pair reads could not distinguish some IMGT-functional V segments, including TRBV6-2 and TRBV6-3, those segments were excluded. A later analysis associated about 18,000 TCR beta sequences with specific HLA alleles at a false discovery rate of 0.05. In a later analysis, HLA-associated TCR beta chains showed more clonal expansion and lower generation probabilities than non-associated chains that were equally common. A cluster of highly shared sequence variants was judged likely to be a technical artifact of the sequencing pipeline. A total of 150 to 200 TCR beta chains were listed by the study as associated with cytomegalovirus. For the cohort, immune exposure information was limited to CMV serostatus. Roughly uniform sequencing depth across donors was assumed in presence/absence analyses, although this assumption may not hold. Linkage disequilibrium might explain the correlated functional status among segregating V segments, but an unknown experimental factor could not be excluded. When HLA alleles, especially DR and DQ, strongly co-occurred, attributing TCR associations to individual alleles was difficult. A later analysis found that most CMV-associated TCR beta chains appeared HLA-restricted, with HLA associations seemingly driven largely by CMV exposure. The authors suggested that the approach could potentially be generalized to other disease states and immunological phenotypes. In an earlier analysis of roughly 560 of the donors, most TCR beta V segments were observed in productive rearrangements about 87% or about 30% of the time, broadly matching IMGT annotations. In both the original and validation cohorts, the classifier was reported to diagnose cytomegalovirus status with high specificity and sensitivity.

This receptor was obtained from a woman aged 40-49 years in good health and CMV-seronegative. Sequencing was done on a sample of PBMCs. The chain is encoded by TRBV28 joined to TRBJ2-1; TRBD2 agrees with 16 junctional bases. The CDR3 amino acid sequence is: CASSSGLAGGLNEQFF. The nucleotides are TGTGCCAGCAGTTCGGGACTAGCGGGGGGGCTGAATGAGCAGTTCTTC.